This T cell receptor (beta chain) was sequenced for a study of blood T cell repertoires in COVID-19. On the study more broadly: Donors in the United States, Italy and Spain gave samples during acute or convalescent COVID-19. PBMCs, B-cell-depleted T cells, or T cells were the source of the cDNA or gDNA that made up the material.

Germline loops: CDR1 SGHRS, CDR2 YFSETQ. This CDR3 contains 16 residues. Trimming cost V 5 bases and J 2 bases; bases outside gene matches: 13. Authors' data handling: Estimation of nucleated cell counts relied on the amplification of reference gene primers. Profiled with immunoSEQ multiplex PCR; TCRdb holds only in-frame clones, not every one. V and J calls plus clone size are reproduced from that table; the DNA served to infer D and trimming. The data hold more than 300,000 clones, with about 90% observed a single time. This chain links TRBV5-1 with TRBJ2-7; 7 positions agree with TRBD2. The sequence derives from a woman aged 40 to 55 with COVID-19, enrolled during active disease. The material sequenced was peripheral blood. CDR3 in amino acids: CASSAARAGATYEQYF. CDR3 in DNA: TGCGCCAGCAGTGCCGCTAGGGCGGGAGCAACCTACGAGCAGTACTTC. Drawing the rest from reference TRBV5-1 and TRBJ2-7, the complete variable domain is KAGVTQTPRYLIKTRGQQVTLSCSPISGHRSVSWYQQTPGQGLQFLFEYFSETQRNKGNFPGRFSGRQFSNSRSEMNVSTLELGDSALYLCASSAARAGATYEQYFGPGTRLTVT.